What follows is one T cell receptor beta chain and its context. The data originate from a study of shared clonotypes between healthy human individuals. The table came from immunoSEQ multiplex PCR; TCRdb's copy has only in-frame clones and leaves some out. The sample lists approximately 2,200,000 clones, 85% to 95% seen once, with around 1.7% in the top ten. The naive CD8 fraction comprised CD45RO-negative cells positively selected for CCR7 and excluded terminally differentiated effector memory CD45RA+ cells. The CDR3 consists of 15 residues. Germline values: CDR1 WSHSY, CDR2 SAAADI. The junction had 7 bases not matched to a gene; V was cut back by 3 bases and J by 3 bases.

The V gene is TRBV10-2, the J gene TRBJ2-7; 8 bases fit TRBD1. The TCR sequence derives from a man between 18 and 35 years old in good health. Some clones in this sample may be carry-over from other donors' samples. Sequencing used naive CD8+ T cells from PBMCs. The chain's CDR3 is CASSDVTGARYEQYF. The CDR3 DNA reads TGCGCCAGCAGTGATGTGACAGGGGCCCGCTACGAGCAGTACTTC.